Included here is one T cell receptor (beta chain) sequence, with context. These data belong to a study of blood T cell repertoires in COVID-19. Some clones are missing from TCRdb's copy, which holds only in-frame ones; the method was immunoSEQ multiplex PCR. The data hold under 150,000 clones, with more than 70% observed a single time. This clonotype originated in a human donor in a cohort sampled during active COVID-19. What was sequenced was peripheral blood.

The CDR3 reads CASSILGQGAPGYTF. In DNA, the CDR3 is TGTGCCAGTAGTATCTTGGGACAGGGGGCTCCGGGCTACACCTTC. This rearrangement joins TRBV19 to TRBJ1-2; 12 bases align to TRBD1. V dropped 3 bases and J dropped 8; count of bases not matched to a gene: 7. This CDR3 contains 15 residues. Germline V CDR1 and CDR2: LNHDA, SQIVND (reference sequence).